This T cell receptor beta chain appears in the sequencing data of a study of blood T cell repertoires in COVID-19. Study-level information: T cells, B-cell-depleted T cells, or PBMCs provided the cDNA or gDNA that served as material.

Profiled with immunoSEQ multiplex PCR; TCRdb holds only in-frame clones, not every one. This table has some 120,000 clones, around three quarters appearing once. V was shortened by 0 bases and J by 2 bases, with 14 bases between the two germline ends. The CDR3 has 17 amino acids. Germline CDR1 reads MNHEY; CDR2 reads SMNVEV (reference sequence). The clonotype was recovered from a woman between 65 and 79 years old with acute or convalescent COVID-19. Sequencing was carried out using peripheral blood. The chain is built from TRBV27 and TRBJ1-5; perhaps TRBD1 as D (5 bases). CDR3 in amino acids: CASSLSQGGSGNQPQHF. DNA of the CDR3: TGTGCCAGCAGTTTATCCCAGGGTGGGTCGGGCAATCAGCCCCAGCATTTT.